This TCR beta chain was sequenced during a study of blood T cell repertoires in COVID-19. Turning to the study itself: T cells, B-cell-depleted T cells, or PBMCs provided the cDNA or gDNA that served as material.

In this sample, this clone turned up once. V lost 0 bases and J lost 0; bases outside the gene matches: 8. The CDR3 has 18 residues. Germline V CDR1 and CDR2: LNHDA, SQIVND (reference sequence). Profiled with immunoSEQ multiplex PCR; TCRdb holds only in-frame clones, not every one. The table records 250,000 or so clones, around 90% of them present only once. J is TRBJ1-5 and V is TRBV19, with 7 bases identical to TRBD1. The TCR comes from a woman in her twenties or thirties with acute COVID-19. Material for sequencing was PBMCs or T cells enriched from blood (not recorded which). CDR3 nucleotide sequence: TGTGCCAGTAGTATAGATAACAGGGGCCTCTATAGCAATCAGCCCCAGCATTTT. It is translated as CASSIDNRGLYSNQPQHF.